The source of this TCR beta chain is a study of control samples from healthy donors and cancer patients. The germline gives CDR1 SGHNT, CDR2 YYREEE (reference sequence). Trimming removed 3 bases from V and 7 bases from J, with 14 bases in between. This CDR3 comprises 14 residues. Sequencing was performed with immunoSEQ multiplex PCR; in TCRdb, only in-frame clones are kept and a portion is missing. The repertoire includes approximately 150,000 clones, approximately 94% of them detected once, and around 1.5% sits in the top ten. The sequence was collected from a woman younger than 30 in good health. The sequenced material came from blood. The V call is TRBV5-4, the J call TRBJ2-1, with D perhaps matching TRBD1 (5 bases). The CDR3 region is CASSWADNRNEQFF. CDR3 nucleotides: TGTGCCAGCAGCTGGGCAGATAACAGGAATGAGCAGTTCTTC.